A selection of T cell receptor beta chains follows, all from one sample in a study of T cell responses to AZD1222 COVID-19 vaccine. Method: immunoSEQ multiplex PCR; TCRdb's copy keeps in-frame clones and lacks some. This sample has about 150,000 clones; roughly 90% occur once, and the top ten carry approximately 17%. This sample comprised peripheral blood, obtained on day 0 of AZD1222 vaccination. These receptor sequences come from an adult in good health. The CDR3 runs from the conserved cysteine through the conserved F or W.

cdr3_aa: CASRDRGRANTEAFF
cdr3_length: 15
v_call: TRBV2
j_call: TRBJ1-1

cdr3_aa: CASSVVGENTEAFF
cdr3_length: 14
v_call: TRBV9
j_call: TRBJ1-1

cdr3_aa: CASSLAGLAGGIQYF
cdr3_length: 15
v_call: TRBV5-5
j_call: TRBJ2-4

cdr3_aa: CAISDRRNSYNEQFF
cdr3_length: 15
v_call: TRBV10-3
j_call: TRBJ2-1

cdr3_aa: CASSSGSSYEQYF
cdr3_length: 13
v_call: TRBV5-1
j_call: TRBJ2-7

cdr3_aa: CAWMGMNYGYTF
cdr3_length: 12
v_call: TRBV30
j_call: TRBJ1-2

cdr3_aa: CATSDPFRGGEAFF
cdr3_length: 14
v_call: TRBV24-1
j_call: TRBJ1-1

cdr3_aa: CASLPGPFLGYTF
cdr3_length: 13
v_call: TRBV28
j_call: TRBJ1-2

cdr3_aa: CASSQRRTANTEAFF
cdr3_length: 15
v_call: TRBV3-1/TRBV3-2
j_call: TRBJ1-1

cdr3_aa: CASSPLPGVGAFF
cdr3_length: 13
v_call: TRBV14
j_call: TRBJ1-1

cdr3_aa: CASSTVGTPEKLFF
cdr3_length: 14
v_call: TRBV6-5
j_call: TRBJ1-4